This T cell receptor (beta chain) was identified during a study of blood T cell repertoires in COVID-19. Libraries were prepared by immunoSEQ multiplex PCR; TCRdb keeps only in-frame clonotypes and omits some of them. The repertoire holds 280,000 or so clones, with around 84% as singletons. Participant ages covered about 18 to 100 years across 20 to 30 US areas. Per the germline V gene, CDR1 is SGHNT and CDR2 is YENEEA. CDR3 size: 16 residues. Trimming took off 0 bases at V and 4 bases at J, with 12 bases between the two ends. This sequence originates from a woman in her forties or fifties who had recovered from COVID-19. Material for sequencing was PBMCs or T cells enriched from blood (not recorded which). The V call is TRBV11-3, the J call TRBJ2-2; tentative D call: TRBD1 (6 bases). CDR3 in DNA: TGTGCCAGCAGCTTAGAAGGACAGTGGCCCACCGGGGAGCTGTTTTTT. The encoded protein is CASSLEGQWPTGELFF.